Listed below are T cell receptor beta chains from one sample, sequenced in a study of blood T cell repertoires in COVID-19. Only in-frame clones appear in the TCRdb table, and some are missing; sequencing was by immunoSEQ multiplex PCR. The table includes approximately 260,000 clones, approximately 90% detected once. The sample consisted of peripheral blood. The receptors derive from a man aged 18-30 years with active or convalescent COVID-19. Both conserved end residues are part of each CDR3.

v_call: TRBV6-5; j_call: TRBJ2-5; cdr3_length: 12; cdr3_aa: CASAAGIETQYF
v_call: TRBV5-5; j_call: TRBJ2-7; cdr3_length: 16; cdr3_aa: CASSRNPSGGAYEQYF
v_call: TRBV30; j_call: TRBJ2-7; cdr3_length: 13; cdr3_aa: CAWEVGSGSEQYF
v_call: TRBV12-5; j_call: TRBJ2-7; cdr3_length: 13; cdr3_aa: CASGLSGGREQYF
v_call: TRBV27; j_call: TRBJ2-3; cdr3_length: 14; cdr3_aa: CASSPGTSGDTQYF
v_call: TRBV11-2; j_call: TRBJ1-6; cdr3_length: 14; cdr3_aa: CASRRTEYNSPLHF
v_call: TRBV19; j_call: TRBJ2-3; cdr3_length: 14; cdr3_aa: CASSKASGIDTQYF
v_call: TRBV15; j_call: TRBJ2-1; cdr3_length: 15; cdr3_aa: CATSRGGSSYNEQFF
v_call: TRBV7-3; j_call: TRBJ2-1; cdr3_length: 15; cdr3_aa: CASSLKRGVLNEQFF
v_call: TRBV11-3; j_call: TRBJ1-6; cdr3_length: 13; cdr3_aa: CASSLSQNSPLHF
v_call: TRBV7-2; j_call: TRBJ2-7; cdr3_length: 14; cdr3_aa: CASSLIDSSYEQYF
v_call: TRBV19; j_call: TRBJ2-5; cdr3_length: 13; cdr3_aa: CASRRAEQETQYF
v_call: TRBV5-1; j_call: TRBJ1-2; cdr3_length: 13; cdr3_aa: CASSLGTPYGYTF
v_call: TRBV7-8; j_call: TRBJ2-1; cdr3_length: 16; cdr3_aa: CASSPGRTSGLGEQFF
v_call: TRBV30; j_call: TRBJ2-5; cdr3_length: 15; cdr3_aa: CAWRDDRRNQETQYF
v_call: TRBV14; j_call: TRBJ2-3; cdr3_length: 14; cdr3_aa: CASSLSTGWDTQYF
v_call: TRBV6-2/TRBV6-3; j_call: TRBJ2-5; cdr3_length: 17; cdr3_aa: CASSYPGGSFYQETQYF
v_call: TRBV6-1; j_call: TRBJ2-2; cdr3_length: 15; cdr3_aa: CASRPIQGRDGELFF
v_call: TRBV4-1; j_call: TRBJ2-7; cdr3_length: 19; cdr3_aa: CASSQDSTPLAGGLYEQYF
v_call: TRBV2; j_call: TRBJ1-1; cdr3_length: 13; cdr3_aa: CASSDQRDTEAFF
v_call: TRBV29-1; j_call: TRBJ1-1; cdr3_length: 14; cdr3_aa: CSVGYGTANTEAFF
v_call: TRBV4-2; j_call: TRBJ1-2; cdr3_length: 12; cdr3_aa: CASSQGGSGYTF
v_call: TRBV2; j_call: TRBJ1-2; cdr3_length: 14; cdr3_aa: CASSVSRVSYGYTF
v_call: TRBV4-1; j_call: TRBJ2-1; cdr3_length: 15; cdr3_aa: CASSQFGGNYNEQFF
v_call: TRBV6-5; j_call: TRBJ1-2; cdr3_length: 16; cdr3_aa: CASSYSIVGANYGYTF
v_call: TRBV2; j_call: TRBJ2-1; cdr3_length: 9; cdr3_aa: CASSPQQFF
v_call: TRBV19; j_call: TRBJ1-1; cdr3_length: 15; cdr3_aa: CASSIPGGRTTEAFF
v_call: TRBV28; j_call: TRBJ1-1; cdr3_length: 13; cdr3_aa: CASSSLGGPEAFF
v_call: TRBV2; j_call: TRBJ1-1; cdr3_length: 12; cdr3_aa: CATSDRLREAFF
v_call: TRBV10-2; j_call: TRBJ1-1; cdr3_length: 13; cdr3_aa: CASRPLRDTEAFF
v_call: TRBV18; j_call: TRBJ1-2; cdr3_length: 14; cdr3_aa: CASSPPSGIYGYTF
v_call: TRBV4-2; j_call: TRBJ1-2; cdr3_length: 20; cdr3_aa: CASSQAHRTGANRANYGYTF
v_call: TRBV24-1; j_call: TRBJ2-1; cdr3_length: 12; cdr3_aa: CATSGNRDEQFF
v_call: TRBV25-1; j_call: TRBJ2-2; cdr3_length: 12; cdr3_aa: CASSETAGELFF
v_call: TRBV28; j_call: TRBJ1-1; cdr3_length: 12; cdr3_aa: CASRAGNTEAFF
v_call: TRBV5-1; j_call: TRBJ2-1; cdr3_length: 14; cdr3_aa: CASSPRTGNNEQFF
v_call: TRBV6-2/TRBV6-3; j_call: TRBJ2-5; cdr3_length: 17; cdr3_aa: CASSSKAGGGGVGTQYF
v_call: TRBV6-5; j_call: TRBJ1-1; cdr3_length: 15; cdr3_aa: CASSSGAQTGQGAFF
v_call: TRBV5-1; j_call: TRBJ1-6; cdr3_length: 16; cdr3_aa: CASRTLDNPRNSPLHF
v_call: TRBV24-1; j_call: TRBJ1-4; cdr3_length: 16; cdr3_aa: CATSDSTAATNEKLFF
v_call: TRBV24-1; j_call: TRBJ2-2; cdr3_length: 14; cdr3_aa: CATGAGTGTGELFF